These 23 T cell receptor beta chains were sequenced from one sample in a study of cytotoxic CD8 clonotypes in ibrutinib-treated CLL (dated by TCRdb to the early 2020s). The library was built by means of the immunoSEQ multiplex PCR assay. TCRdb holds this immuneACCESS table with in-frame rearrangements only. Some clones are missing; in checked studies, unresolved V genes explain under half, and the rest has no known cause. This sample lists about 310,000 clones; approximately 80% were detected once. The ten top clones hold approximately 7% of the sample. The source material was PBMCs, sampled before ibrutinib treatment. Receptor source: a human donor with chronic lymphocytic leukemia.

V is TRBV29-1 and J is TRBJ2-1; D ambiguous. The germline V and J ends were trimmed by 4 bases and 3 bases, with 7 bases remaining between them. CDR3 length: 12 amino acids. Germline V gives CDR1 SQVTM, CDR2 ANQGSEA. CDR3 region: CSVGLHYNEQFF. Written as DNA, the CDR3 is TGCAGCGTTGGGCTACACTACAATGAGCAGTTCTTC.

CDR3 protein: CASSRDSPTSGYNEQFF. The CDR3 DNA sequence: TGTGCCAGTTCCCGGGACAGCCCTACTAGCGGTTACAATGAGCAGTTCTTC. This sequence joins TRBV7-8 and TRBJ2-1; a possible D gene is TRBD2 (8 bases). The germline gives CDR1 SGHVS, CDR2 FQNEAQ. Trimming pared 9 bases from V and 4 bases from J, leaving 25 bases between. This CDR3 region has 17 residues. Based on the CDR3 plus reference TRBV7-8 and TRBJ2-1, the full variable domain is GAGVSQSPRYKVAKRGQDVALRCDPISGHVSLFWYQQALGQGPEFLTYFQNEAQLDKSGLPSDRFFAERPEGSVSTLKIQRTQQEDSAVYLCASSRDSPTSGYNEQFFGPGTRLTVL.

The rearrangement links TRBV5-1 to TRBJ2-2; 9 nucleotides agree with TRBD2. Germline CDR1 SGHRS, CDR2 YFSETQ. The CDR3 is 15 amino acids. J was trimmed by 4 bases and V by 4 bases; bases with no gene match: 5. This CDR3 is CASSIAGESTGELFF. Written as DNA, the CDR3 is TGCGCCAGCAGCATAGCGGGAGAATCCACCGGGGAGCTGTTTTTT.

The table lists this clone with a few counts. The chain joins TRBV5-1 to TRBJ2-1; a possible D gene is TRBD1 (5 bases). The CDR3 is made up of 15 amino acids. The germline V gene encodes CDR1 SGHRS and CDR2 YFSETQ. Trimming shortened V by 0 bases and J by 0 bases, and 7 bases separated the two germline ends. In nucleotides, the CDR3 is TGCGCCAGCAGCTTGGGACAGAACTCCTACAATGAGCAGTTCTTC. It translates to CASSLGQNSYNEQFF.

The J gene is TRBJ2-7, the V gene TRBV30; D perhaps matches TRBD2 (5 bases). Germline CDR1 reads GTSNPN; CDR2 reads SVGIG (reference sequence). The CDR3 runs to 13 residues. V lost 4 bases and J 2 bases, leaving 12 bases between the germline ends. CDR3 amino acids: CAWNRGVTYEQYF. The DNA of the CDR3 is TGTGCCTGGAACCGGGGAGTCACCTACGAGCAGTACTTC.

The V and J genes are TRBV6-6 and TRBJ1-2, with TRBD1 identical over 8 bases. The length of the CDR3 is 15 residues. CDR1 and CDR2 from the germline V gene are MNHNY and SVGAGI (reference sequence). The trim removed 6 bases at V and 0 bases at J, leaving 6 bases unmatched. DNA of the CDR3: TGTGCCAGCAGCTTCACAGGGGGAGCTAACTATGGCTACACCTTC. Its protein is CASSFTGGANYGYTF.

The gene calls are TRBV7-2 and TRBJ2-5; D not resolved. The V end was cut by 3 bases, the J end by 4 bases, with 9 bases between. The CDR3 contains 13 residues. The V gene's germline CDR1 is SGHTA and CDR2 FQGNSA. The CDR3 loop is CASSFNNGETQYF. The CDR3 bases are TGTGCCAGCAGCTTCAACAATGGAGAGACCCAGTACTTC.

The rearrangement links TRBV9 to TRBJ2-7; 10 nucleotides match TRBD1. Germline V gives CDR1 SGDLS, CDR2 YYNGEE. CDR3 length: 15 amino acids. J gave up 6 bases and V 0 bases, and 6 bases lay outside the gene matches. CDR3 residues: CASSVAGGQGSEQYF. The CDR3 nucleotides read TGTGCCAGCAGCGTAGCTGGGGGACAGGGGAGCGAGCAGTACTTC.

This rearrangement joins TRBV5-1 to TRBJ1-5, with unresolved D. CDR3 length equals 16 residues. Between the trimmed V and J ends, which lost 0 bases and 0 bases, there was a span of 10 bases. CDR1 SGHRS and CDR2 YFSETQ come from the germline V gene. The CDR3 spells CASSLGPGVSNQPQHF. The CDR3 DNA reads TGCGCCAGCAGCTTGGGGCCCGGGGTTAGCAATCAGCCCCAGCATTTT.

This chain joins TRBV5-1 and TRBJ2-7; D ambiguous. The germline V gene has CDR1 SGHRS and CDR2 YFSETQ. V was pared by 0 bases and J by 0 bases, with 7 bases between. CDR3 length equals 14 residues. The CDR3 DNA follows: TGCGCCAGCAGCTTGGTCACTTACTCCTACGAGCAGTACTTC. Amino acids: CASSLVTYSYEQYF.

This clone appeared a single time. This chain joins TRBV29-1 and TRBJ2-1; 7 nucleotides line up with TRBD1. Trimming took 4 bases from V and 8 from J; bases not matched to a gene: 11. The CDR3 consists of 14 residues. Germline CDR1 is SQVTM and CDR2 is ANQGSEA. The CDR3 sequence: CSVGGEGARDEQFF. DNA for the CDR3: TGCAGCGTTGGGGGTGAGGGGGCGAGGGATGAGCAGTTCTTC.

J is TRBJ1-2 and V is TRBV2; D gene ambiguous. CDR1 and CDR2 from the germline V gene are SNHLY and FYNNEI. V lost 3 bases and J 4 bases, leaving 9 bases between the germline ends. The CDR3 has 13 residues. The CDR3 sequence: CASSESQAYGYTF. The CDR3 DNA is TGTGCCAGCAGTGAGAGTCAGGCCTATGGCTACACCTTC. The full variable domain, rest sourced from reference TRBV2 and TRBJ1-2, is EPEVTQTPSHQVTQMGQEVILRCVPISNHLYFYWYRQILGQKVEFLVSFYNNEISEKSEIFDDQFSVERPDGSNFTLKIRSTKLEDSAMYFCASSESQAYGYTFGSGTRLTVV.

The chain recombines TRBV2 with TRBJ2-3; 7 nucleotides agree with TRBD2. The CDR3 runs to 17 residues. CDR1 SNHLY and CDR2 FYNNEI come from the germline V gene. J lost 3 bases, V lost 3 bases, and 12 bases had no gene match. The DNA of the CDR3 is TGTGCCAGCAGTGAGGGGGGAGGGCCGGTTCTTACAGATACGCAGTATTTT. As protein: CASSEGGGPVLTDTQYF. The full variable domain, its missing parts supplied by reference TRBV2 and TRBJ2-3, is EPEVTQTPSHQVTQMGQEVILRCVPISNHLYFYWYRQILGQKVEFLVSFYNNEISEKSEIFDDQFSVERPDGSNFTLKIRSTKLEDSAMYFCASSEGGGPVLTDTQYFGPGTRLTVL.

The chain links TRBV9 to TRBJ2-6; 11 positions match TRBD1. The CDR3 covers 16 residues. V trimming: 7 bases; J trimming: 2 bases; junction bases outside the gene matches: 5. Germline values: CDR1 SGDLS, CDR2 YYNGEE. This chain's CDR3 is CASGGQGAPGANVLTF. The DNA for the CDR3 is TGTGCCAGCGGTGGACAGGGGGCGCCTGGGGCCAACGTCCTGACTTTC. Complete variable domain (other parts from reference TRBV9 and TRBJ2-6): DSGVTQTPKHLITATGQRVTLRCSPRSGDLSVYWYQQSLDQGLQFLIQYYNGEERAKGNILERFSAQQFPDLHSELNLSSLELGDSALYFCASGGQGAPGANVLTFGAGSRLTVL.

V is TRBV2 and J is TRBJ2-1, with TRBD1 as a possible D gene (6 bases). This CDR3 has 12 amino acids. With 10 bases removed from V and 6 bases from J, the gap between germline ends came to 13 bases. Germline loops: CDR1 SNHLY, CDR2 FYNNEI. DNA of the CDR3: TGTGCCACACCCGGACAGATCAATGAGCAGTTCTTC. This translates into CATPGQINEQFF.

The rearrangement links TRBV11-2 to TRBJ2-7; TRBD1 matches 8 bases. V dropped 6 bases and J dropped 7; count of bases not matched to a gene: 11. CDR1 is SGHAT, CDR2 FQNNGV, per germline. This CDR3 comprises 14 residues. The CDR3 DNA reads TGTGCCAGCAGTTCCCTGCAGGGGGCGCTTGAGCAGTACTTC. It codes for CASSSLQGALEQYF.

CDR3 sequence: CASSQEYWLAGTYEQYF. The CDR3 bases are TGTGCCAGCAGCCAAGAATACTGGCTAGCGGGAACCTACGAGCAGTACTTC. The chain uses TRBV14 and TRBJ2-7, with TRBD2 matching 9 bases. Per the germline V gene, CDR1 is SGHDN and CDR2 is FVKESK. The CDR3 is 17 residues long. The V gene end was trimmed by 0 bases and the J gene end by 2 bases; junction bases not matched to a gene: 8.

The CDR3 DNA reads TGTGCCAGCAGCGAAGTATTTGAGCAGTTCTTC. Amino acids: CASSEVFEQFF. This chain links TRBV11-2 with TRBJ2-1; D gene ambiguous. This CDR3 spans 11 amino acids. Trimming removed 5 bases at V and 9 bases at J, with 8 bases between. The germline V gene has CDR1 SGHAT and CDR2 FQNNGV.

This clone has more than one count but fewer than ten. The chain joins TRBV7-9 to TRBJ1-4, with 8 nucleotides matching TRBD1. This CDR3 spans 14 amino acids. The germline CDR1 and CDR2 sequences are SEHNR and FQNEAQ (reference sequence). Trimming cost V 5 bases and J 7 bases; bases outside gene matches: 6. For the CDR3, the DNA is TGTGCCAGCAGCCCAGGGGGCAGCGGTGAAAAACTGTTTTTT. Amino acids: CASSPGGSGEKLFF. The whole variable domain, remainder taken from reference TRBV7-9 and TRBJ1-4, is DTGVSQNPRHKITKRGQNVTFRCDPISEHNRLYWYRQTLGQGPEFLTYFQNEAQLEKSRLLSDRFSAERPKGSFSTLEIQRTEQGDSAMYLCASSPGGSGEKLFFGSGTQLSVL.

CDR3 amino acids: CASQLTGTWTEAFF. CDR3 DNA sequence: TGTGCCAGCCAACTGACCGGGACATGGACTGAAGCTTTCTTT. The chain links TRBV6-5 to TRBJ1-1, with D possibly matching TRBD1 (6 bases). CDR1 is MNHEY and CDR2 is SVGAGI in the germline V gene. This CDR3 contains 14 residues. Trimming took off 8 bases at V and 5 bases at J, with 18 bases between the two ends.

CDR3 sequence (DNA): TGTGCCAGCAGCGTAGAACCCATAGCGGGAGCCCCCGGGGATTACGAGCAGTACTTC. Its protein product is CASSVEPIAGAPGDYEQYF. J is TRBJ2-7 and V is TRBV9; 9 bases map to TRBD2. V shed 0 bases, J shed 4 bases, and the junction held 17 bases outside the gene matches. CDR3 length: 19 amino acids. From germline, CDR1 is SGDLS and CDR2 YYNGEE. The variable domain in full, with the rest retrieved from reference TRBV9 and TRBJ2-7, is DSGVTQTPKHLITATGQRVTLRCSPRSGDLSVYWYQQSLDQGLQFLIQYYNGEERAKGNILERFSAQQFPDLHSELNLSSLELGDSALYFCASSVEPIAGAPGDYEQYFGPGTRLTVT.

This chain joins TRBV15 and TRBJ1-5, with 10 bases that match TRBD1. This CDR3 spans 15 amino acids. V was pared by 4 bases and J by 4 bases, with 4 bases of the junction left unmatched. In germline, CDR1 is LNHNV, CDR2 YYDKDF (reference sequence). The CDR3 DNA reads as TGTGCCACCAGCACAGACAGGGGGCGGAATCAGCCCCAGCATTTT. It specifies CATSTDRGRNQPQHF.

J is TRBJ2-5 and V is TRBV4-1; 7 bases align to TRBD2. Per the germline V gene, CDR1 is MGHRA and CDR2 is YSYEKL. With 4 bases clipped from V and 5 bases from J, the junction kept 13 bases outside the gene matches. This CDR3 region has 16 residues. The CDR3 protein is CASSLLNDLGRETQYF. CDR3 bases: TGCGCCAGCAGCCTCCTAAACGACCTCGGGAGGGAGACCCAGTACTTC.